This T cell receptor beta chain stems from a study of early T cells in non-severe SARS-CoV-2 infection. Study background: Bulk RNA taken from unsorted whole blood was sequenced, leaving chains unpaired. Study-level points and caveats: CD4 and private specificities were missed by VDJdb matching, which favored anti-spike CD8 responses.

The CDR3 is 14 residues long. Looked up from germline, CDR1 is PRHDT and CDR2 is FYEKMQ (reference sequence). The V gene lost 4 bases and the J gene lost 1 base, with 8 bases spanning the gap. A word on this clonotype: Its antigen is not identified.

Individual cDNA molecules were tagged with unique molecular identifiers, the study reported. TCRdb re-analysed the 5' RACE reads in MiXCR, keeping a single row per CDR3 protein. The sample contains 55,000 to 75,000 distinct CDR3 sequences, roughly 7.7% of which appear only once. The sample comprised whole blood. The sequence came from an adult who was a healthcare worker with PCR-confirmed SARS-CoV-2 infection or an uninfected control (not recorded which). The V gene is TRBV13, the J gene TRBJ2-1, with D unresolved. Here the CDR3 reads CASSSGESYNEQFF. CDR3 in DNA: TGTGCCAGCAGCTCCGGAGAGTCCTACAATGAGCAGTTCTTC. Drawing the rest from reference TRBV13 and TRBJ2-1, the complete variable domain is AAGVIQSPRHLIKEKRETATLKCYPIPRHDTVYWYQQGPGQDPQFLISFYEKMQSDKGSIPDRFSAQQFSDYHSELNMSSLELGDSALYFCASSSGESYNEQFFGPGTRLTVL.